This TCR beta chain originates from a study of blood T cells in healthy people across ages. Whole-study findings and limits: With unsorted PBMCs, a conclusive comparison of naive versus antigen-experienced cells was not possible. Estimates drawn from one million T cells were deemed to understate diversity. In long-lived donors, naive CD4+ cell counts and diversity exceeded those of aged donors.

A sample-barcoded 5' primer and a J-beta primer mix were used in a second PCR of about 6 to 11 cycles. Template switching added a 12-random-nucleotide identifier to every cDNA molecule. TCRdb redid the calling of the 5' RACE reads with MiXCR, one entry per CDR3 protein. In the table there are about 1.7 million distinct CDR3 sequences, 28% of which are singletons. This clonotype turned up a few times. Its antigen is not known. CDR3 length: 14 residues. In germline, CDR1 is DFQATT, CDR2 SNEGSKA (reference sequence). The V gene end was trimmed by 3 bases and the J gene end by 5 bases; junction bases not matched to a gene: 6.

The rearrangement links TRBV20-1 to TRBJ2-2, with TRBD2 identical over 7 bases. The TCR sequence derives from a woman aged 25-40 years in good health. The specimen was blood. The CDR3 DNA is TGCAGTGCTAGTCGGCAGGGAGGGACCGGGGAGCTGTTTTTT. Its translation: CSASRQGGTGELFF.